This TCR beta chain was captured in a study of cytomegalovirus exposure and HLA in healthy donors. Study results and caveats: Being productive about 90% or about 30% of the time was typical of most TCR beta V segments in an earlier analysis.

The germline CDR1 and CDR2 sequences are SEHNR and FQNEAQ (reference sequence). This CDR3 comprises 15 residues. Comment on this clone: Its target is not known. Its ends do not fully match the called genes, so a read error is possible.

PCR amplification relied on 60 Vbeta primers (plus 13 Jbeta primers). TCRdb's copy holds only in-frame clones and misses some; the assay was immunoSEQ multiplex PCR. The table records more than 85,000 clones, around 74% of them present only once. The gene calls are TRBV7-9 and TRBJ2-2, with a tentative D call TRBD2 (6 bases). The receptor was isolated from a woman aged 40 to 50 in good health and CMV-seropositive. The source material was PBMCs. The CDR3 reads CSSSPNPGGTGELFF. The CDR3 coding sequence is TGTTCCAGCAGCCCCAACCCAGGAGGGACCGGGGAGCTGTTTTTT.